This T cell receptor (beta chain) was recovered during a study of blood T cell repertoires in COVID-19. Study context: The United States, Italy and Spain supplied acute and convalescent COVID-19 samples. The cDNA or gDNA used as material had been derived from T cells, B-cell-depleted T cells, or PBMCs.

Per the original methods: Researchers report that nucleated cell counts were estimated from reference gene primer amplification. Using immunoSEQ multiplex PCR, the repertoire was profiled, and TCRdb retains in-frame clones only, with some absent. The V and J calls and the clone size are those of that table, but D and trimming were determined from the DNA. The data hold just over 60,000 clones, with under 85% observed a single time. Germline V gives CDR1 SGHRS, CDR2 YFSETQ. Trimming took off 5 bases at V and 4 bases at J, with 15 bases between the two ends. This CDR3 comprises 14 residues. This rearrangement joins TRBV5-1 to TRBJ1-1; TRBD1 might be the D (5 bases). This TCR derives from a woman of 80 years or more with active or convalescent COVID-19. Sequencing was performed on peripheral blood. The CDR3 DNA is TGCGCCAGCAGAATAGGGGAGGCGCGCACTGAAGCTTTCTTT. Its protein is CASRIGEARTEAFF.